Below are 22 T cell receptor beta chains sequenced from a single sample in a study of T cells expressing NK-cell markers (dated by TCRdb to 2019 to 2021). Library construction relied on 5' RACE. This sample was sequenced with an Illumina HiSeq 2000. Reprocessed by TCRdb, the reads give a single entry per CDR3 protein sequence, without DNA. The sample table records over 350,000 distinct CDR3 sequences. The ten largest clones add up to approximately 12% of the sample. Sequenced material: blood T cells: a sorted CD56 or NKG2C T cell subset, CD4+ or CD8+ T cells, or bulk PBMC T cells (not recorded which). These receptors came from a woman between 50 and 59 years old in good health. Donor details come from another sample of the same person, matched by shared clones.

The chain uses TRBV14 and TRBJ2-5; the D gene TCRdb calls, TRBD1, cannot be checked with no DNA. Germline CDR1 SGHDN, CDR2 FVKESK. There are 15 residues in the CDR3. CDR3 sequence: CASSPWGASGETQYF.

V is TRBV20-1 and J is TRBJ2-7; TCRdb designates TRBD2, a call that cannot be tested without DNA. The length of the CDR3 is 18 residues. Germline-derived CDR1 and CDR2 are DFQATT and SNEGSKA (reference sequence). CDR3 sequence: CSALDLTSGRVRTYEQYF.

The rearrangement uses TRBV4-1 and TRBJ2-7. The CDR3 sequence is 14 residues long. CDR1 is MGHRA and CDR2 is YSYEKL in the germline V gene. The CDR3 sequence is CASSQVGLFGEQYF.

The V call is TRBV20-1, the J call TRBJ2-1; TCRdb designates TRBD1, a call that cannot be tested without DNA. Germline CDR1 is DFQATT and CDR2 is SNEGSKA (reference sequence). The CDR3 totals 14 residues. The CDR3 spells CSARQPGFYNEQFF.

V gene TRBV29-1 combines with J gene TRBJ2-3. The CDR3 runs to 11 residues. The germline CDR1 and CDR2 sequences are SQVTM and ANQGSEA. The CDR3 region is CSGRLTDTQYF.

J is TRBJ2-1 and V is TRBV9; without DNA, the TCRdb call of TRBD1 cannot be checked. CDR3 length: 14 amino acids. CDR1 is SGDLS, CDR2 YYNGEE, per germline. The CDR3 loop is CASSVNPGQNEQFF.

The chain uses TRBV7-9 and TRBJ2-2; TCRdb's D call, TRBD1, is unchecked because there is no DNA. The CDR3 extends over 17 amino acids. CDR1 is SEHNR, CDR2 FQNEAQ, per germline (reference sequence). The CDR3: CASSHPRKEVSTGELFF.

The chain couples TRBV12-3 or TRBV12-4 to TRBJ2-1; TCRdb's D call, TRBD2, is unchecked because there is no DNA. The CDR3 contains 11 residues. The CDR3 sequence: CASSQLGEQFF.

The CDR3 region is CSARDPGLAGYEQFF. This rearrangement joins TRBV20-1 to TRBJ2-1; with no DNA, the TCRdb D assignment of TRBD2 cannot be verified. Germline CDR1 reads DFQATT; CDR2 reads SNEGSKA (reference sequence). The length of the CDR3 is 15 residues.

CDR3 region: CASSVERTDTQYF. The genes are TRBV5-1 and TRBJ2-3. In germline, CDR1 is SGHRS, CDR2 YFSETQ. CDR3 length: 13 amino acids.

CDR3 amino acids: CASSPSGRAQTQYF. This chain links TRBV14 with TRBJ2-5; the TCRdb call, TRBD2, lacks DNA for checking. The CDR3 consists of 14 residues. Germline V CDR1 and CDR2: SGHDN, FVKESK. The complete variable domain, with remaining parts taken from reference TRBV14 and TRBJ2-5, reads EAGVTQFPSHSVIEKGQTVTLRCDPISGHDNLYWYRRVMGKEIKFLLHFVKESKQDESGMPNNRFLAERTGGTYSTLKVQPAELEDSGVYFCASSPSGRAQTQYFGPGTRLLVL.

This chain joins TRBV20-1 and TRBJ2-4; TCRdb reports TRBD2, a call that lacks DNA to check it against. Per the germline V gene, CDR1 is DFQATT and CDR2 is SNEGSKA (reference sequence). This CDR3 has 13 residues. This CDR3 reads CSASNRGGYIQYF.

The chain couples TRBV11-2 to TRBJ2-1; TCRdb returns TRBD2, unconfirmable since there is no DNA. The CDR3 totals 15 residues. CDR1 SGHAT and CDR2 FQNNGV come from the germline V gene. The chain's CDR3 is CASSPTGTIYNEQFF.

CDR3 region: CASEPGHKNIQYF. This chain connects TRBV5-5 to TRBJ2-4; TCRdb's D call, TRBD1, is unchecked because there is no DNA. This CDR3 contains 13 residues. Looked up from germline, CDR1 is SGHKS and CDR2 is YYEKEE (reference sequence). The full variable domain, in which reference TRBV5-5 and TRBJ2-4 provide the parts outside the CDR3, is DAGVTQSPTHLIKTRGQQVTLRCSPISGHKSVSWYQQVLGQGPQFIFQYYEKEERGRGNFPDRFSARQFPNYSSELNVNALLLGDSALYLCASEPGHKNIQYFGAGTRLSVL.

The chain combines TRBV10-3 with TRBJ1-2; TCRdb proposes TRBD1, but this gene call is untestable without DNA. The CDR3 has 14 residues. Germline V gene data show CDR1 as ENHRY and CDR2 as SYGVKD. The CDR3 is CAIKGAGLTYGYTF.

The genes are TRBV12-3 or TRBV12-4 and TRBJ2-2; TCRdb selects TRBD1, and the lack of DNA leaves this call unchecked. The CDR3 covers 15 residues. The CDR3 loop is CASDDRGKNTGELFF.

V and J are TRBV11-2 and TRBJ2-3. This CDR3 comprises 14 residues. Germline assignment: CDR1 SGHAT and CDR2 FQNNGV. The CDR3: CASRRRLRTDTQYF.

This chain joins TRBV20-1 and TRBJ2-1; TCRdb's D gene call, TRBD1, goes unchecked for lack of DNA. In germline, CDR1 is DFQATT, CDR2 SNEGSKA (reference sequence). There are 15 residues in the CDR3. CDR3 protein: CSARDSLRGVDEQFF.

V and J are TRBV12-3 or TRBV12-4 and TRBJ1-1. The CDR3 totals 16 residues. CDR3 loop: CASSLFGGFMNTEAFF.

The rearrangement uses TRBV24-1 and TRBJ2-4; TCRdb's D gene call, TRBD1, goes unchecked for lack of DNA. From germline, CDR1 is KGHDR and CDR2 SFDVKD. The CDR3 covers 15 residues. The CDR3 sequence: CATSDSDKAKNIQYF.

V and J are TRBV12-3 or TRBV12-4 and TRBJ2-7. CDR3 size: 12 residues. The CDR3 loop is CASGWQFYEQYF.

CDR3 region: CASRLAPDTQYF. V is TRBV25-1 and J is TRBJ2-3. The CDR3 loop spans 12 amino acids. CDR1 is MGHDK, CDR2 SYGVNS, per germline.